These 23 T cell receptor beta chains were all obtained from the same sample, sequenced in a study of response to subunit inactivated influenza vaccine listed by TCRdb under 2018. Library preparation used RT-PCR. Sequencing relied on an Illumina HiSeq 2500. Through fastp at Q25 and MiXCR, TCRdb rebuilt clones from the public reads, retaining in-frame beta chains. One record per CDR3 amino acid sequence lists the most common genes and DNA. The sample contains 710,000 or so distinct CDR3 sequences, 15% to 18% of them found a single time. The leading ten clones occupy roughly 10% of the sample. Sample: PBMCs from blood, taken about 13 days after vaccination. Every receptor here comes from a man aged 50-60 years who received an inactivated influenza vaccine. Donor details come from another sample of the same person, matched by shared clones.

This chain links TRBV2 with TRBJ2-7; 8 positions match TRBD1. From germline, CDR1 is SNHLY and CDR2 FYNNEI. V lost 5 bases to trimming and J lost 6 bases; unmatched junction nucleotides: 9. The CDR3 length is 14 residues. DNA for the CDR3: TGTGCCAGCAGTAGGCGGTCAGGGGGCCTCGAGCAGTACTTC. Translated: CASSRRSGGLEQYF.

This clonotype showed up just a few times. V usage is TRBV6-5 and J usage is TRBJ2-7, with D tentatively TRBD2 (6 bases). Germline V gene sequence: CDR1 MNHEY, CDR2 SVGAGI. CDR3 length: 14 amino acids. Trimming shortened V by 2 bases and J by 3 bases, and 11 bases separated the two germline ends. The CDR3 loop is CASSYVGGVYEQYF. The CDR3 DNA reads as TGTGCCAGCAGTTACGTTGGCGGGGTCTACGAGCAGTACTTC.

In its sample, this clonotype was seen a few times. V usage is TRBV11-2 and J usage is TRBJ1-1, with D perhaps TRBD1 (5 bases). V gave up 5 bases and J gave up 4 bases, with 14 bases separating them. The CDR3 length is 14 residues. The germline gives CDR1 SGHAT, CDR2 FQNNGV. DNA for the CDR3: TGTGCCAGCAGCCGCGGGGGTGTTGGCACTGAAGCTTTCTTT. This translates into CASSRGGVGTEAFF.

This clonotype was observed a few times. This chain connects TRBV20-1 to TRBJ1-1; D uncertain. CDR1 and CDR2 (germline): DFQATT, SNEGSKA (reference sequence). Deletions cut 5 bases from V and 1 base from J, with 11 bases between. This CDR3 is 13 amino acids long. The CDR3 DNA sequence: TGCAGTGCTCCACATCAAGCGAACACTGAAGCTTTCTTT. Its translation: CSAPHQANTEAFF.

In its sample, this clonotype was seen a few times. This chain uses TRBV24-1 with TRBJ2-1; TRBD2 matches at 8 bases. The CDR3 has 15 residues. Germline assignment: CDR1 KGHDR and CDR2 SFDVKD. Germline trimming cut 7 bases from V and 0 bases from J; bases unmatched to any gene: 4. The CDR3 DNA follows: TGTGCCACCAGGAAAGGGACTAGCTCCTACAATGAGCAGTTCTTC. It translates to CATRKGTSSYNEQFF.

This clonotype has a single count. V gene TRBV14 combines with J gene TRBJ2-7; D possibly matches TRBD1 or TRBD2 (5 bases each). The V and J ends lost 4 bases and 3 bases respectively, with 16 bases between them. CDR1 and CDR2 from the germline V gene are SGHDN and FVKESK. CDR3 length equals 15 residues. CDR3 region: CASSRPGLGGYEQYF. CDR3 nucleotides: TGTGCCAGCAGCCGTCCGGGCCTTGGGGGCTACGAGCAGTACTTC.

This clonotype was recorded at least ten times. The chain joins TRBV29-1 to TRBJ2-5; D might be TRBD1 (5 bases). There are 15 residues in the CDR3. V gave up 0 bases and J gave up 5 bases, with 16 bases separating them. Germline CDR1 is SQVTM and CDR2 is ANQGSEA. The CDR3 protein is CSVEEFFGARETQYF. The DNA for the CDR3 is TGCAGCGTTGAAGAATTTTTTGGGGCCAGGGAGACCCAGTACTTC.

A few counts support this clonotype. The CDR3 DNA follows: TGTGCCAGCAGTTACAACAGTGGGGCCTACGAGCAGTACTTC. Translated: CASSYNSGAYEQYF. This sequence joins TRBV6-5 and TRBJ2-7; D is undetermined. Germline V gene sequence: CDR1 MNHEY, CDR2 SVGAGI. The CDR3 is made up of 14 amino acids. The germline V and J ends were trimmed by 2 bases and 2 bases, with 10 bases remaining between them.

This chain uses TRBV25-1 with TRBJ2-6, with 8 bases fitting TRBD1. The CDR3 has 17 amino acids. The V gene end was trimmed by 4 bases and the J gene end by 4 bases; junction bases not matched to a gene: 9. CDR1 is MGHDK, CDR2 SYGVNS, per germline. The DNA of the CDR3 is TGTGCCAGCAGTGGCTTGACAGGGGTTTCCGGGGCCAACGTCCTGACTTTC. Amino acids: CASSGLTGVSGANVLTF.

The genes are TRBV11-2 and TRBJ1-2, with D unresolved. Germline loops: CDR1 SGHAT, CDR2 FQNNGV. This CDR3 spans 13 amino acids. V lost 4 bases to trimming and J lost 8 bases, with 14 bases between them. The CDR3 nucleotides are TGTGCCAGCAGCTCACTCGTGCGTGGAGGCTACACCTTC. Protein sequence: CASSSLVRGGYTF.

The chain joins TRBV3-1 to TRBJ2-5, with D possibly matching TRBD1 (5 bases). Germline CDR1 is LGHDT and CDR2 is YNNKEL (reference sequence). This CDR3 has 14 amino acids. Trimming removed 1 base from V and 4 bases from J, with 10 bases in between. CDR3 nucleotides: TGTGCCAGCAGCCAAGTCAGGGCGTTAGAGACCCAGTACTTC. It yields the protein CASSQVRALETQYF.

This clonotype was recorded a few times. J is TRBJ2-5 and V is TRBV20-1, with 8 bases identical to TRBD1. Per the germline V gene, CDR1 is DFQATT and CDR2 is SNEGSKA (reference sequence). With 5 bases clipped from V and 5 bases from J, the junction kept 10 bases outside the gene matches. The CDR3 length is 14 residues. The DNA for the CDR3 is TGCAGTGCTCCCCGGACAGGGAGGTGGGAGACCCAGTACTTC. This sequence encodes CSAPRTGRWETQYF.

This clonotype was recorded a few times. The chain links TRBV19 to TRBJ1-1, with TRBD1 matching 7 bases. The CDR3 has 15 amino acids. Per germline, CDR1 LNHDA and CDR2 SQIVND (reference sequence). V was clipped by 1 base and J by 2 bases; unmatched bases: 4. The CDR3 DNA reads as TGTGCCAGTAGTATAGTTGGGACAGCCAACACTGAAGCTTTCTTT. Its protein product is CASSIVGTANTEAFF.

The rearrangement links TRBV9 to TRBJ2-3; D not certain. Germline CDR1 is SGDLS and CDR2 is YYNGEE. Trimming stripped 0 bases from V and 2 bases from J, with 13 bases between. This CDR3 is built from 16 residues. Here the CDR3 DNA reads TGTGCCAGCAGCGTAGATGGTAACGGTTACACAGATACGCAGTATTTT. It codes for CASSVDGNGYTDTQYF.

This clonotype was recorded at least ten times. This chain joins TRBV19 and TRBJ1-5; D might be TRBD1 (5 bases). The germline V gene encodes CDR1 LNHDA and CDR2 SQIVND (reference sequence). V lost 3 bases to trimming and J lost 2 bases, with 14 bases between them. CDR3 length: 16 residues. CDR3 sequence reads: CASSITGQRGNQPQHF. DNA for the CDR3: TGTGCCAGTAGTATTACGGGGCAGAGAGGCAATCAGCCCCAGCATTTT.

This clonotype was seen many times. The rearrangement links TRBV20-1 to TRBJ1-1; D remains unclear. Deletions cut 6 bases from V and 1 base from J, with 9 bases between. The CDR3 sequence is 12 residues long. Germline V gives CDR1 DFQATT, CDR2 SNEGSKA (reference sequence). Written as DNA, the CDR3 is TGCAGTGCCTTTTACCCGAACACTGAAGCTTTCTTT. Encoded protein: CSAFYPNTEAFF.

This clonotype was observed at least ten times. The chain links TRBV10-3 to TRBJ2-7; 7 positions match TRBD1. The CDR3 is made up of 15 amino acids. After removal of 7 bases from V and 0 bases from J, the junction contained 9 bases not matched to a gene. Germline assignment: CDR1 ENHRY and CDR2 SYGVKD. For the CDR3, the DNA is TGTGCCATCAAGGTCGGGACAGAGAGCTCCTACGAGCAGTACTTC. This encodes CAIKVGTESSYEQYF.

This clonotype was observed a handful of times. V gene TRBV3-1 combines with J gene TRBJ2-4; D is unclear. CDR1 and CDR2 (germline): LGHDT, YNNKEL (reference sequence). V was clipped by 0 bases and J by 6 bases, with 12 bases between them. This CDR3 spans 15 amino acids. Here the CDR3 reads CASSQEQWVGNIQYF. CDR3 DNA: TGTGCCAGCAGCCAAGAGCAATGGGTTGGAAACATTCAGTACTTC.

This chain uses TRBV6-1 with TRBJ2-2; 11 nucleotides align to TRBD1. This CDR3 is built from 16 residues. V shed 6 bases, J shed 6 bases, and the junction held 9 bases outside the gene matches. Per germline, CDR1 MNHNS and CDR2 SASEGT. The CDR3 DNA is TGTGCCAGCAGGATGGACAGGGGGCGGCTTTCCGGGGAGCTGTTTTTT. It is translated as CASRMDRGRLSGELFF.

In this sample, this clonotype turned up a few times. The rearrangement joins TRBV4-3 to TRBJ2-3, with D perhaps assigned TRBD1 or TRBD2 (5 bases each). The CDR3 has 15 residues. Germline loops: CDR1 LGHNA, CDR2 YSLEER. V shed 0 bases and J shed 5 bases, with 12 bases lying between them. As DNA, the CDR3 is TGCGCCAGCAGCCAAGATCAGGCAGGGAGAGATACGCAGTATTTT. Its protein is CASSQDQAGRDTQYF.

This clonotype has only a few counts. V is TRBV20-1 and J is TRBJ2-1; TRBD2 matches at 9 bases. The CDR3 contains 14 residues. Germline V gene lookup returns CDR1 DFQATT and CDR2 SNEGSKA (reference sequence). CDR3 sequence reads: CRAPGVAGDNEQFF. The CDR3 DNA reads TGCAGGGCCCCAGGGGTAGCGGGAGACAATGAGCAGTTCTTC.

In its sample, this clonotype was seen a few times. This chain joins TRBV28 and TRBJ2-2; no reliable D call. Germline V gene data show CDR1 as MDHEN and CDR2 as SYDVKM. Trimming left V 9 bases short and J 3 bases short, with 23 bases between. This CDR3 is built from 17 residues. The CDR3 DNA reads TGTGCCAGTTCCCCCGCTGCGGTCAGCTCACACACCGGGGAGCTGTTTTTT. Protein product: CASSPAAVSSHTGELFF.

The chain is built from TRBV6-4 and TRBJ2-1, with D possibly being TRBD2 (7 bases). Germline values: CDR1 MRHNA, CDR2 SNTAGT. V lost 6 bases and J 6 bases, leaving 18 bases between the germline ends. The CDR3 has 15 amino acids. The CDR3, as DNA: TGTGCCAGCAGCCCTGCTTTGGGAGGGGGCAATGAGCAGTTCTTC. It encodes CASSPALGGGNEQFF.